The 21 T cell receptor beta chains below come from one sample, sequenced in a study of blood T cell repertoires in COVID-19. Repertoires were generated with immunoSEQ multiplex PCR, while TCRdb's copy carries only in-frame clones and drops some. The sample has around 180,000 clones, approximately 86% seen once. The specimen sequenced was peripheral blood. The receptors come from an elderly woman with active or convalescent COVID-19.

V is TRBV2 and J is TRBJ2-7, with unresolved D. Germline V gene lookup returns CDR1 SNHLY and CDR2 FYNNEI. The CDR3 extends over 16 amino acids. V was trimmed by 1 base and J by 0 bases, leaving 13 bases between them. Here the CDR3 reads CASSEGGTRSSYEQYF. For the CDR3, the DNA is TGTGCCAGCAGTGAAGGTGGCACACGGAGCTCCTACGAGCAGTACTTC.

The gene calls are TRBV2 and TRBJ2-7; 15 bases are shared with TRBD2. The CDR3 is 17 amino acids. With 3 bases clipped from V and 2 bases from J, the junction kept 5 bases outside the gene matches. Germline CDR1 reads SNHLY; CDR2 reads FYNNEI. The CDR3 coding sequence is TGTGCCAGCAGTGAGGGACTAGCGGGAGGAAGCACCTACGAGCAGTACTTC. Its protein is CASSEGLAGGSTYEQYF. Full variable domain (missing parts from reference TRBV2 and TRBJ2-7): EPEVTQTPSHQVTQMGQEVILRCVPISNHLYFYWYRQILGQKVEFLVSFYNNEISEKSEIFDDQFSVERPDGSNFTLKIRSTKLEDSAMYFCASSEGLAGGSTYEQYFGPGTRLTVT.

The chain carries TRBV19 and TRBJ2-2, with 12 bases that match TRBD2. This CDR3 spans 13 amino acids. CDR1 and CDR2 from the germline V gene are LNHDA and SQIVND (reference sequence). V dropped 10 bases and J dropped 7; count of bases not matched to a gene: 4. CDR3: CATRLAGVGELFF. The CDR3 coding sequence is TGTGCCACCAGACTAGCGGGAGTCGGGGAGCTGTTTTTT.

The rearrangement links TRBV7-9 to TRBJ2-5, with D possibly matching TRBD2 (5 bases). The CDR3 is 14 residues long. The germline gives CDR1 SEHNR, CDR2 FQNEAQ (reference sequence). V lost 5 bases, J lost 2 bases, and 12 bases lay in between. The CDR3 sequence is CASSEGGGQETQYF. The CDR3 DNA reads as TGTGCCAGCAGCGAGGGCGGAGGTCAAGAGACCCAGTACTTC.

CDR3 amino acids: CASSIAGVTDTQYF. The CDR3 region has the DNA TGTGCCAGCAGCATAGCGGGAGTGACAGATACGCAGTATTTT. V is TRBV9 and J is TRBJ2-3; 9 bases align to TRBD2. Germline V gene data show CDR1 as SGDLS and CDR2 as YYNGEE. V lost 4 bases, J lost 3 bases, and 3 bases stayed unmatched. The CDR3 length is 14 residues.

The CDR3 DNA sequence: TGTGCCAGCTCACCACGACAGGGGGCGAATTCACCCCTCCACTTT. This translates into CASSPRQGANSPLHF. The chain has TRBV18 and TRBJ1-6; 10 bases match TRBD1. CDR1 KGHSH and CDR2 LQKENI come from the germline V gene. The CDR3 runs 15 residues. Germline trimming cut 1 base from V and 7 bases from J; bases unmatched to any gene: 1.

The V gene is TRBV5-1, the J gene TRBJ1-2, with D perhaps matching TRBD1 (5 bases). CDR3 length equals 15 residues. The V and J ends lost 0 bases and 4 bases respectively, with 13 bases between them. In germline, CDR1 is SGHRS, CDR2 YFSETQ. DNA of the CDR3: TGCGCCAGCAGCTTGGGGGCAGGGAGGGGCTATGGCTACACCTTC. Translating gives CASSLGAGRGYGYTF.

This clone was seen only a few times. The chain carries TRBV3-1 (or the pseudogene TRBV3-2) and TRBJ2-5, with 8 bases fitting TRBD2. The CDR3 is made up of 15 amino acids. The V and J ends lost 0 bases and 7 bases, in that order; junction bases with no gene match: 7. Germline-derived CDR1 and CDR2 are LGHDT and YNNKEL (reference sequence). The CDR3 sequence: CASSQEGLVGPTQYF. CDR3 coding DNA: TGTGCCAGCAGCCAAGAGGGACTAGTCGGGCCGACCCAGTACTTC.

CDR3 residues: CASSTPSRGTEAFF. As DNA, the CDR3 is TGTGCCAGCAGCACACCTTCTCGGGGGACTGAAGCTTTCTTT. This chain links TRBV28 with TRBJ1-1; D may be TRBD1 (5 bases). Germline V CDR1 and CDR2: MDHEN, SYDVKM. Trimming removed 6 bases from V and 5 bases from J, with 16 bases in between. The CDR3 is 14 amino acids.

V usage is TRBV2 and J usage is TRBJ1-5; D is undetermined. V was shortened by 3 bases and J by 0 bases, with 6 bases between the two germline ends. The CDR3 loop spans 14 amino acids. CDR1 and CDR2 (germline): SNHLY, FYNNEI. CDR3 sequence (DNA): TGTGCCAGCAGTGAGGCATATAGCAATCAGCCCCAGCATTTT. Amino acid sequence: CASSEAYSNQPQHF.

This clone was recorded a few times. This specimen includes other DNA sequences encoding the same CDR3. CDR3 sequence: CASSLGQGYEKLFF. The CDR3 nucleotides are TGCGCCAGCAGCTTGGGCCAGGGCTACGAAAAACTGTTTTTT. The V gene is TRBV5-1, the J gene TRBJ1-4, with D perhaps matching TRBD1 (5 bases). Germline V lookup: CDR1 SGHRS, CDR2 YFSETQ. V was trimmed by 0 bases and J by 8 bases, leaving 11 bases between them. The CDR3 sequence is 14 residues long.

This chain connects TRBV7-6 to TRBJ2-1; 12 bases fit TRBD2. The CDR3 contains 17 residues. Germline CDR1 SGHVS, CDR2 FNYEAQ. J was trimmed by 9 bases and V by 5 bases; bases with no gene match: 14. CDR3 in amino acids: CASSPGTSGRLTAEQFF. DNA for the CDR3: TGTGCCAGCAGCCCGGGGACTAGCGGGCGGCTGACGGCTGAGCAGTTCTTC. The entire variable domain, with the rest obtained from reference TRBV7-6 and TRBJ2-1, is as follows: GAGVSQSPRYKVTKRGQDVALRCDPISGHVSLYWYRQALGQGPEFLTYFNYEAQQDKSGLPNDRFSAERPEGSISTLTIQRTEQRDSAMYRCASSPGTSGRLTAEQFFGPGTRLTVL.

The chain is built from TRBV12-3 or TRBV12-4 and TRBJ2-1, with 7 bases matching TRBD2. This CDR3 is 13 amino acids long. Germline trimming cut 8 bases from V and 5 bases from J; bases unmatched to any gene: 6. DNA for the CDR3: TGTGCCAGCGGGCTAGCGGTCCACAATGAGCAGTTCTTC. Encoded protein: CASGLAVHNEQFF.

The chain has TRBV12-3 or TRBV12-4 and TRBJ1-2; 11 positions agree with TRBD1. J gave up 9 bases and V 6 bases, and 6 bases lay outside the gene matches. The CDR3 extends over 13 amino acids. For the CDR3, the DNA is TGTGCCAGCAGCCGGGGACAGGGGGTTAGCTACACCTTC. This translates into CASSRGQGVSYTF.

The chain combines TRBV2 with TRBJ1-2; 9 nucleotides agree with TRBD1. In germline, CDR1 is SNHLY, CDR2 FYNNEI. V lost 6 bases, J lost 6 bases, and 5 bases stayed unmatched. The CDR3 sequence is 13 residues long. CDR3: CASRVTGGNGYTF. For the CDR3, the DNA is TGTGCCAGCAGGGTGACAGGGGGTAATGGCTACACCTTC. Combining the CDR3 with reference TRBV2 and TRBJ1-2 gives the whole variable domain EPEVTQTPSHQVTQMGQEVILRCVPISNHLYFYWYRQILGQKVEFLVSFYNNEISEKSEIFDDQFSVERPDGSNFTLKIRSTKLEDSAMYFCASRVTGGNGYTFGSGTRLTVV.

The chain combines TRBV13 with TRBJ1-5; 7 bases line up with TRBD1. Germline CDR1 is PRHDT and CDR2 is FYEKMQ (reference sequence). This CDR3 contains 12 residues. After removal of 6 bases from V and 7 bases from J, the junction contained 3 bases not matched to a gene. CDR3 coding DNA: TGTGCCAGCAGACAGGGGATCCAGCCCCAGCATTTT. It encodes CASRQGIQPQHF. The full variable domain, its missing parts supplied by reference TRBV13 and TRBJ1-5, is AAGVIQSPRHLIKEKRETATLKCYPIPRHDTVYWYQQGPGQDPQFLISFYEKMQSDKGSIPDRFSAQQFSDYHSELNMSSLELGDSALYFCASRQGIQPQHFGDGTRLSIL.

The chain employs TRBV29-1 and TRBJ2-1; D might be TRBD2 (6 bases). The germline gives CDR1 SQVTM, CDR2 ANQGSEA. This CDR3 spans 14 amino acids. V lost 6 bases and J 0 bases, leaving 12 bases between the germline ends. The CDR3 DNA is TGCAGCGTCGCAGCTAGCGACTCCTACAATGAGCAGTTCTTC. Its translation is CSVAASDSYNEQFF.

This sequence joins TRBV18 and TRBJ1-3, with 10 bases identical to TRBD1. The germline V gene encodes CDR1 KGHSH and CDR2 LQKENI. The CDR3 consists of 16 residues. With V trimmed by 6 bases and J by 2 bases, 7 bases remained unmatched. The CDR3 is CASSRQGAFAGNTIYF. Here the CDR3 DNA reads TGTGCCAGCTCCCGACAGGGGGCGTTCGCTGGAAACACCATATATTTT.

DNA for the CDR3: TGCGCCAGCAGCTTGGGACAGGGGAGTGGCGAGCAGTACTTC. Translated: CASSLGQGSGEQYF. V is TRBV5-1 and J is TRBJ2-7; 8 bases fit TRBD1. In germline, CDR1 is SGHRS, CDR2 YFSETQ. Losses at the gene ends were 0 bases for V and 6 bases for J; bases not matched to a gene: 5. The CDR3 length is 14 residues.

CDR3 DNA sequence: TGTGCCAGCAGTTCGAACAGGGGGGGGGTGCTGCCGGCTAATGAAAAACTGTTTTTT. Residues: CASSSNRGGVLPANEKLFF. This chain uses TRBV27 with TRBJ1-4, with TRBD1 matching 8 bases. The CDR3 spans 19 residues. The ends lost 4 bases at V and 3 bases at J; junction bases unmatched: 16. Germline V CDR1 and CDR2: MNHEY, SMNVEV (reference sequence).

CDR3 residues: CASTYFPTGEQYF. The CDR3 DNA reads TGTGCCAGCACATATTTCCCTACGGGCGAGCAGTACTTC. The J gene is TRBJ2-7, the V gene TRBV7-9; no clear D gene. Per the germline V gene, CDR1 is SEHNR and CDR2 is FQNEAQ (reference sequence). The CDR3 is 13 amino acids. Trimming left V 7 bases short and J 6 bases short, with 16 bases between.